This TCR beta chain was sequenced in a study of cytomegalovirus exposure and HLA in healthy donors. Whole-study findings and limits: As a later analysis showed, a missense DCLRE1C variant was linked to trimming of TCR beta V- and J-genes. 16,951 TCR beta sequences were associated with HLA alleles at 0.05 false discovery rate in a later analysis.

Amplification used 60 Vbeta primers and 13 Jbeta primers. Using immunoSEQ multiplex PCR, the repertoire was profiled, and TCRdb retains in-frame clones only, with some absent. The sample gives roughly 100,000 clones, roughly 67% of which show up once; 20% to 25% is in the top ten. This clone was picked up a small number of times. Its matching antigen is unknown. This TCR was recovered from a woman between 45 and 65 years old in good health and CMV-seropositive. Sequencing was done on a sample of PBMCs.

In nucleotides, the CDR3 is TGTGCCAGCAGGACAGGGGGGCTGAACACTGAAGCTTTCTTT. Translated: CASRTGGLNTEAFF. The chain is built from TRBV10-3 and TRBJ1-1; 10 bases fit TRBD1. Germline V CDR1 and CDR2: ENHRY, SYGVKD. The CDR3 loop spans 14 amino acids. J lost 0 bases, V lost 10 bases, and 5 bases had no gene match.